This is a list of T cell receptor beta chains from one sample in a study of blood T cell repertoires in COVID-19. Sequencing was performed with immunoSEQ multiplex PCR; in TCRdb, only in-frame clones are kept and a portion is missing. The table lists 370,000 or so clones, around 87% of them singletons. Sequenced input: PBMCs or T cells enriched from blood (not recorded which). Receptors were obtained from a man younger than 45 who had recovered from COVID-19. Both conserved end residues are trimmed from each CDR3.

j_call,v_call,cdr3_length,cdr3_aa
TRBJ1-2,TRBV7-9,12,ASSLFGTGDGYT
TRBJ1-4,TRBV7-2,12,ASSPTGGYEKLF
TRBJ2-7,TRBV6-1,12,ASSEQGDRGEQY
TRBJ2-2,TRBV27,16,ASSLGLAGGRSTGELF
TRBJ2-3,TRBV5-1,16,ASSLATLAGASTDTQY
TRBJ2-5,TRBV5-1,11,ASSFQAGETQY
TRBJ1-2,TRBV10-3,11,AIEGGPNYGYT
TRBJ2-2,TRBV7-8,16,ASSSQRPLAIGTGELF
TRBJ1-4,TRBV19,12,ASRTGPTNEKLF
TRBJ2-3,TRBV6-5,12,ASTVTGGADTQY
TRBJ1-6,TRBV7-8,11,ASSSDLVSPLH
TRBJ2-5,TRBV18,11,ASTSGSQETQY
TRBJ2-3,TRBV27,12,ASSEGGSTDTQY
TRBJ1-5,TRBV15,11,ATSRSLDQPQH
TRBJ2-7,TRBV7-9,13,ASSLGAGIAYEQY
TRBJ1-6,TRBV5-1,12,ASSPPTGSAPLH
TRBJ1-6,TRBV6-5,12,ASSYSDSGSPLH
TRBJ1-3,TRBV18,15,ASSPPTGQSSGNTIY
TRBJ2-1,TRBV18,13,ASSLRQGAYNEQF
TRBJ1-2,TRBV11-2,11,ASSSPREGGYT
TRBJ2-1,TRBV30,11,AWCPGGLSEQF
TRBJ2-7,TRBV6-5,14,ASSYSGQVGRYEQY
TRBJ1-3,TRBV27,11,ASSLTGGNTIY
TRBJ2-5,TRBV15,11,ATSRGAQETQY
TRBJ2-7,TRBV15,12,ATSRDLEGAEQY
TRBJ1-1,TRBV4-2,12,ASSQGTENTEAF
TRBJ2-6,TRBV2,14,ASSVLGRAGANVLT
TRBJ2-2,TRBV7-2,13,ASSPRDRESGELF
TRBJ2-1,TRBV21-1,8,ASPPSEQF
TRBJ2-2,TRBV7-9,13,ASSWATGFGGELF
TRBJ1-4,TRBV7-6,13,ASSLLGGAIEKLF
TRBJ1-4,TRBV6-5,12,ASSYSVGDEKLF
TRBJ2-7,TRBV6-5,12,ATLPRTSGYEQY
TRBJ2-1,TRBV10-1,14,ASSAGRGSTYNEQF
TRBJ1-1,TRBV5-1,13,ASSLSRVDWTEAF
TRBJ1-1,TRBV2,12,ASSQNRGGTEAF
TRBJ2-2,TRBV27,11,ASRLAGTGELF
TRBJ2-7,TRBV19,12,ASRGRIRPYEQY
TRBJ2-7,TRBV11-2,11,ASSLGAGYEQY
TRBJ2-7,TRBV11-2,13,ASSLDPGGSYEQY
TRBJ1-2,TRBV18,11,ASSQRTGQGYT
TRBJ1-5,TRBV7-9,11,ASSPKGAQPQH
TRBJ2-4,TRBV7-8,11,ASSLDRENIQY
TRBJ1-1,TRBV29-1,10,SVGQVGTEAF
TRBJ2-1,TRBV4-1,14,ASSQDPGGSYNEQF
TRBJ1-2,TRBV5-3,14,ARSPGSLGSNYGYT
TRBJ1-6,TRBV30,12,AWTPSSYNSPLH
TRBJ2-7,TRBV9,13,ASSVAGTGGIEQY
TRBJ1-5,TRBV19,13,ASSMGQGSTSRWH